This T cell receptor (beta chain) is from a study of identical twins. Notes on the study in general: Insertion counts were lower in abundant cord blood beta clonotypes, a trend that memory repertoires did not show.

Template switching supplied a universal primer site; unique molecular identifiers were carried on the cDNA. TCRdb passed the 5' RACE reads through MiXCR, listing each CDR3 protein once. In the table there are about 250,000 distinct CDR3 sequences, over 12% of which are singletons. Points on this clonotype: Its target is unknown.

Germline V gene lookup returns CDR1 LNHDA and CDR2 SQIVND (reference sequence). V shed 1 base and J 7 bases; nucleotides not matched to a gene: 9. The CDR3 has 16 residues. The chain uses TRBV19 and TRBJ2-1; TRBD2 aligns across 8 bases. Material for sequencing was memory (CD45RO+) T cells sorted from blood. This sequence was found in a woman younger than 35 in good health. CDR3 sequence (DNA): TGTGCCAGTAGTATAGTTGGTAGCGGGGCCAGGAATGAGCAGTTCTTC. Translating gives CASSIVGSGARNEQFF.